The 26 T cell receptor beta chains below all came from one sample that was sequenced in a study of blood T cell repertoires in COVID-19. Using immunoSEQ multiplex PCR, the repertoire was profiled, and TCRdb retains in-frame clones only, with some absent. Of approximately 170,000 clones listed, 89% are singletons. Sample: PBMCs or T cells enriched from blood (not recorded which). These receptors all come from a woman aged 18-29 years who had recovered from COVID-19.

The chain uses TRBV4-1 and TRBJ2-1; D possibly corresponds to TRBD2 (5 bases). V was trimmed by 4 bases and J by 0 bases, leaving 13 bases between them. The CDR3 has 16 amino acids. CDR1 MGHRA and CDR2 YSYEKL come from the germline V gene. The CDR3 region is CASSPRLISSYNEQFF. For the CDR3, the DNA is TGCGCCAGCAGCCCAAGACTAATAAGCTCCTACAATGAGCAGTTCTTC.

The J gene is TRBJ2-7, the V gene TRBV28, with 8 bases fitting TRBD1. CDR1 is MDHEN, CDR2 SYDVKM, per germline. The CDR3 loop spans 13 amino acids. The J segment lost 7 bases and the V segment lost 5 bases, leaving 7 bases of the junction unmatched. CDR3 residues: CASSHGTGKEQYF. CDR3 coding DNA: TGTGCCAGCAGTCATGGGACAGGAAAGGAGCAGTACTTC.

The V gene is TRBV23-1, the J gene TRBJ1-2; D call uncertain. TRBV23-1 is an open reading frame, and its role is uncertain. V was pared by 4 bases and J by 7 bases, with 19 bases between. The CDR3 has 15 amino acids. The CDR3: CASSPPRWEAAGYTF. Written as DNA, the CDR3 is TGCGCCAGCAGTCCCCCTAGGTGGGAGGCGGCTGGCTACACCTTC.

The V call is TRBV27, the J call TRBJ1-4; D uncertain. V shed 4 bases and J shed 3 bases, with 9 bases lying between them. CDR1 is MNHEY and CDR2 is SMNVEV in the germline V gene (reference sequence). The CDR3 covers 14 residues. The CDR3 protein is CASSYTNPNEKLFF. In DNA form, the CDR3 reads TGTGCCAGCAGTTACACCAACCCTAATGAAAAACTGTTTTTT.

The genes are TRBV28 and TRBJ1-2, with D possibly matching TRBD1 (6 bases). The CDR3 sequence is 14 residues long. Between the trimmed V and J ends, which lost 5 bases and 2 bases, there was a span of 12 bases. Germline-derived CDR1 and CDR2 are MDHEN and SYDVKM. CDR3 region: CASSEQGSNYGYTF. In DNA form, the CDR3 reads TGTGCCAGCAGTGAACAGGGTTCAAACTATGGCTACACCTTC.

CDR3 nucleotides: TGTGCCAGCAGCGTAGGGGGCAGGGAAGGGGTGGATACTGAAGCTTTCTTT. It encodes CASSVGGREGVDTEAFF. The chain couples TRBV9 to TRBJ1-1; a weak D match, TRBD1 (5 bases). Germline loops: CDR1 SGDLS, CDR2 YYNGEE. CDR3 size: 17 residues. Trimming pared 0 bases from V and 5 bases from J, leaving 20 bases between.

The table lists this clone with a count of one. CDR3 bases: TGTGCCAGCTCACCACCGGGCTCCCCAGGGGATCAGCCCCAGCATTTT. This translates into CASSPPGSPGDQPQHF. The chain combines TRBV18 with TRBJ1-5; D possibly corresponds to TRBD1 (6 bases). The CDR3 totals 16 residues. The V gene lost 0 bases and the J gene lost 5 bases, with 14 bases spanning the gap. Germline CDR1 is KGHSH and CDR2 is LQKENI.

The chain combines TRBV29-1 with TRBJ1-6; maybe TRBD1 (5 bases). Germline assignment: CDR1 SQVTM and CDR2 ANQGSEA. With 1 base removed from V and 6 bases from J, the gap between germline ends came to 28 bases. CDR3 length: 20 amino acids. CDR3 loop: CSVEGWRDPRLGMGNSPLHF. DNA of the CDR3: TGCAGCGTTGAAGGATGGAGGGACCCCAGGTTGGGGATGGGTAATTCACCCCTCCACTTT. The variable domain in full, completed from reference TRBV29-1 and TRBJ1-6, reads SAVISQKPSRDICQRGTSLTIQCQVDSQVTMMFWYRQQPGQSLTLIATANQGSEATYESGFVIDKFPISRPNLTFSTLTVSNMSPEDSSIYLCSVEGWRDPRLGMGNSPLHFGNGTRLTVT.

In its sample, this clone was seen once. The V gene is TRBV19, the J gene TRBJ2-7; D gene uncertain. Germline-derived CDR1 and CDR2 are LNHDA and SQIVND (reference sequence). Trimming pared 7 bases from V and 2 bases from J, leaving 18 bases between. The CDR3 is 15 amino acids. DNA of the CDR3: TGTGCCAGTACTCCTTCCGCGTCTAGTCCCTACGAGCAGTACTTC. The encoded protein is CASTPSASSPYEQYF.

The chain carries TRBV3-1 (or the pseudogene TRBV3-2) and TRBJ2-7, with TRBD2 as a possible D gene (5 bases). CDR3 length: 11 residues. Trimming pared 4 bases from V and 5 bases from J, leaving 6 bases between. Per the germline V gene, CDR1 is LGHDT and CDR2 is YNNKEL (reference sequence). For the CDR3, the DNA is TGTGCCAGCAGCCTCGGGAACGAGCAGTACTTC. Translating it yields CASSLGNEQYF.

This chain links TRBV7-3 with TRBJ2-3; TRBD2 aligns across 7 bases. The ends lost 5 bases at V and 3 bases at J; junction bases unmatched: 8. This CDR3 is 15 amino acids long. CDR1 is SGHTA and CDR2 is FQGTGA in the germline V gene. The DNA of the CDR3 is TGTGCCAGCAGCCGCGTTAGCGGGCGGACAGATACGCAGTATTTT. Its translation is CASSRVSGRTDTQYF.

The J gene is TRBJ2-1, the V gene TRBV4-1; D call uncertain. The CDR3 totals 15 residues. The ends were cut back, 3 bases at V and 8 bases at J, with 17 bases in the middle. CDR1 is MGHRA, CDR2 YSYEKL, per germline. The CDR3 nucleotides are TGCGCCAGCAGCCAGCCCCCGCGAGGCAAGGATGAGCAGTTCTTC. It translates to CASSQPPRGKDEQFF.

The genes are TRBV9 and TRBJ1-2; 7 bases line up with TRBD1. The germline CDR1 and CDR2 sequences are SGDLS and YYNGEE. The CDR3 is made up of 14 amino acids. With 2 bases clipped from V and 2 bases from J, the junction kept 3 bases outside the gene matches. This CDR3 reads CASSVGDRNYGYTF. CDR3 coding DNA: TGTGCCAGCAGCGTCGGGGACAGAAACTATGGCTACACCTTC.

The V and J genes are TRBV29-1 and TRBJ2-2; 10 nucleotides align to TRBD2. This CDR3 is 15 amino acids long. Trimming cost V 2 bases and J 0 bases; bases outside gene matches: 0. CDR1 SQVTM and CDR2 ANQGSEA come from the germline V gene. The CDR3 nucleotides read TGCAGCGTTGAACTAGCGGGAGCGAACACCGGGGAGCTGTTTTTT. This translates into CSVELAGANTGELFF.

The CDR3 DNA reads TGTGCCAGCAGCAAAGAGGGAGACAGGGAGAGATATGGCTACACCTTC. Translated: CASSKEGDRERYGYTF. The chain carries TRBV21-1 and TRBJ1-2; the table's D call TRBD1 went unverified against the DNA. TRBV21-1 is a documented pseudogene. The CDR3 length is 16 residues.

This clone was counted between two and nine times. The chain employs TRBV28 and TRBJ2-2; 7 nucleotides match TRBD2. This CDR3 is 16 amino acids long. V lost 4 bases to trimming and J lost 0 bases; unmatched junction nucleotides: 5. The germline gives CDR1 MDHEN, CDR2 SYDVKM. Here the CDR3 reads CASSSSLAANTGELFF. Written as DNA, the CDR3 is TGTGCCAGCAGTTCGAGTCTAGCGGCGAACACCGGGGAGCTGTTTTTT.

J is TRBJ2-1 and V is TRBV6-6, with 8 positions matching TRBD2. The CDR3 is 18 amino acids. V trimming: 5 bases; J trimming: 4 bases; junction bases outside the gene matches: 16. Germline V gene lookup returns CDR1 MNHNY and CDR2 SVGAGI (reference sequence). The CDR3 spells CASSLTPGAAGEYNEQFF. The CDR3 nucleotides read TGTGCCAGCAGTCTCACTCCCGGGGCAGCGGGGGAGTACAATGAGCAGTTCTTC.

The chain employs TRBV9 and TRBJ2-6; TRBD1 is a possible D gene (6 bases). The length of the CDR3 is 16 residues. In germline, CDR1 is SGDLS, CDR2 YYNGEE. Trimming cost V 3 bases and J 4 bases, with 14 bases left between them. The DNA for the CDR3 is TGTGCCAGCAGCGAGACCCCAGGGGTCGGGGCCAACGTCCTGACTTTC. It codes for CASSETPGVGANVLTF.

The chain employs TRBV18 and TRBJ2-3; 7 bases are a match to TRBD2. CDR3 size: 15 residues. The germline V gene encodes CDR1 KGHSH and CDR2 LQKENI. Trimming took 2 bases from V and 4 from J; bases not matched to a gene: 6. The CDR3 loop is CASSPVGGAADTQYF. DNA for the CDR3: TGTGCCAGCTCACCAGTGGGAGGGGCCGCAGATACGCAGTATTTT.

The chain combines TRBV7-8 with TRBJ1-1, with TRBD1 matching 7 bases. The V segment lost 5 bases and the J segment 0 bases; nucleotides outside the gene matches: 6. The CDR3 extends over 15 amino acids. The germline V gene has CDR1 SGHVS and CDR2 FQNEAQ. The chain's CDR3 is CASSTPTGLNTEAFF. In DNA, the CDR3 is TGTGCCAGCAGCACCCCGACAGGGTTGAACACTGAAGCTTTCTTT.

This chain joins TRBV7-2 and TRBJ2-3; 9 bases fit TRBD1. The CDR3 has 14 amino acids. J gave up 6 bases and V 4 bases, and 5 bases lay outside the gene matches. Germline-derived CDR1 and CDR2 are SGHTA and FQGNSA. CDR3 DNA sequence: TGTGCCAGCAGCTCCCGACAGGGGGGGGATACGCAGTATTTT. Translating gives CASSSRQGGDTQYF.

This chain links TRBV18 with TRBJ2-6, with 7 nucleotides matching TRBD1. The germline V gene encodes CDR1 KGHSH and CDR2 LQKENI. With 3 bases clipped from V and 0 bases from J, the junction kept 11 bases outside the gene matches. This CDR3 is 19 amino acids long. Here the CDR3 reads CASSPIRQGLSSGANVLTF. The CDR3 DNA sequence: TGTGCCAGCTCACCGATTAGACAGGGTCTGAGCTCTGGGGCCAACGTCCTGACTTTC.

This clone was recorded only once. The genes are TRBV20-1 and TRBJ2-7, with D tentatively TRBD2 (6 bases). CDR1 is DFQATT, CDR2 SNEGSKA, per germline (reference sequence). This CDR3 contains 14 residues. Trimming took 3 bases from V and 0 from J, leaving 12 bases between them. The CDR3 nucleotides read TGCAGTGCTAGTCGGCGGGACTTCTCCTACGAGCAGTACTTC. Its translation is CSASRRDFSYEQYF.

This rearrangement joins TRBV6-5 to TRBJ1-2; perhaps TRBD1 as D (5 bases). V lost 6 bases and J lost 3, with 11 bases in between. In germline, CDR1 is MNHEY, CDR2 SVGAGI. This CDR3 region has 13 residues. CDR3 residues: CASSRAGHYGYTF. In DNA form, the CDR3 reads TGTGCCAGCAGCAGGGCAGGACACTATGGCTACACCTTC.

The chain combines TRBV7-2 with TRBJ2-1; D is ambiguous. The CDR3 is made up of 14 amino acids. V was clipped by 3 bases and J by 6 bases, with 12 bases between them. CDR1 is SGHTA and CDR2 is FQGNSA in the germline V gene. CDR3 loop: CASSLPRVANEQFF. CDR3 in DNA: TGTGCCAGCAGCTTGCCCCGGGTCGCCAATGAGCAGTTCTTC.

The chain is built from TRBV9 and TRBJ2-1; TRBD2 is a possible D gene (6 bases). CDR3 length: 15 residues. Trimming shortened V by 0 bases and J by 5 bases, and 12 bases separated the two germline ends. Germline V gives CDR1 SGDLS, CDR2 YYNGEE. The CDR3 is CASSVDSSADNEQFF. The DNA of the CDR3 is TGTGCCAGCAGCGTAGATTCTAGCGCCGACAATGAGCAGTTCTTC.